This is a list of T cell receptor beta chains from one sample in a study of OX40 agonist ivuxolimab in advanced cancers. Sequenced by immunoSEQ multiplex PCR; TCRdb stores in-frame clones only, minus some. The repertoire has about 27,000 clones, under 80% of them found once; the top ten carry 25% to 30%. The specimen was CD4+ or CD8+ T cells sorted from blood, collected in a trial of the OX40 agonist ivuxolimab. These receptors were collected from an adult with an advanced solid tumor such as melanoma, head and neck, liver or kidney cancer. Both conserved end residues are part of each CDR3. Each record gives: CDR3 DNA, CDR3 protein, V gene, J gene, clone size, D gene. D genes are given only for firm matches. Expanded clones are given a class, and other clones once, few, many or no size at all.

CDR3 DNA: TGCGCCAGCAGCTTGAGTACAGGGGAGGACGAGCAGTACTTC
CDR3 protein: CASSLSTGEDEQYF
V gene: TRBV5-1
J gene: TRBJ2-7
clone size: NA
D gene: NA

CDR3 DNA: TGTGCCAGCAGTTATGGGTCGCCGCAGGGGTACGAAAAACTGTTTTTT
CDR3 protein: CASSYGSPQGYEKLFF
V gene: TRBV6-6
J gene: TRBJ1-4
clone size: NA
D gene: NA

CDR3 DNA: TGTGCCAGCAGTTTCACGCCAGTAACTCAGGGGAATCAGCCCCAGCATTTT
CDR3 protein: CASSFTPVTQGNQPQHF
V gene: TRBV28
J gene: TRBJ1-5
clone size: NA
D gene: NA

CDR3 DNA: TGTGCCAGCAGTGAAAGGGGCCGAGCCTATACCTATGGCTACACCTTC
CDR3 protein: CASSERGRAYTYGYTF
V gene: TRBV6-1
J gene: TRBJ1-2
clone size: few
D gene: NA

CDR3 DNA: TGTGCCAGCAGTCTTTCGGGGGACGGCTACGAGCAGTACTTC
CDR3 protein: CASSLSGDGYEQYF
V gene: TRBV6-5
J gene: TRBJ2-7
clone size: NA
D gene: NA

CDR3 DNA: TGCAGCGTTGCACAGATGTCCTACGAGCAGTACTTC
CDR3 protein: CSVAQMSYEQYF
V gene: TRBV29-1
J gene: TRBJ2-7
clone size: NA
D gene: NA

CDR3 DNA: TGTGCCAGCAGCCCGGCCGGGACTAGCGGGGACCTCTCCTACAATGAGCAGTTCTTC
CDR3 protein: CASSPAGTSGDLSYNEQFF
V gene: TRBV7-6
J gene: TRBJ2-1
clone size: NA
D gene: TRBD2

CDR3 DNA: TGTGCCAGCAGTTACGACAGGGGGCGGGCCACAGATACGCAGTATTTT
CDR3 protein: CASSYDRGRATDTQYF
V gene: TRBV6-6
J gene: TRBJ2-3
clone size: NA
D gene: TRBD1

CDR3 DNA: TGTGCCAGCAGCTTGTGGGCAGGGTCCGAGCAGTACTTC
CDR3 protein: CASSLWAGSEQYF
V gene: TRBV5-5
J gene: TRBJ2-7
clone size: NA
D gene: NA

CDR3 DNA: TGTGCCAGCAGTCCCGTGGGGGAGGGATACTACGAGCAGTACTTC
CDR3 protein: CASSPVGEGYYEQYF
V gene: TRBV28
J gene: TRBJ2-7
clone size: few
D gene: TRBD2

CDR3 DNA: TGTGCCAGCAGTGGGACACCTGGCGGGGGGGAGTTTAGCACAGATACGCAGTATTTT
CDR3 protein: CASSGTPGGGEFSTDTQYF
V gene: TRBV6-1
J gene: TRBJ2-3
clone size: NA
D gene: TRBD2

CDR3 DNA: TGCAGCGCCGATGGTCTAGCGGGGGGTAGCTCCTACAATGAGCAGTTCTTC
CDR3 protein: CSADGLAGGSSYNEQFF
V gene: TRBV29-1
J gene: TRBJ2-1
clone size: NA
D gene: TRBD2

CDR3 DNA: TGTGCCAGCAGCTTAAGTGGAAGTTGGACTGAAGCTTTCTTT
CDR3 protein: CASSLSGSWTEAFF
V gene: TRBV7-8
J gene: TRBJ1-1
clone size: once
D gene: NA

CDR3 DNA: TGTGCCAGACAGGGGGCGCTTGGAGATACGCAGTATTTT
CDR3 protein: CARQGALGDTQYF
V gene: TRBV2
J gene: TRBJ2-3
clone size: NA
D gene: TRBD1

CDR3 DNA: TGCGCCAGCAGCGATGGGGGACAGGGGTACACCGGGGAGCTGTTTTTT
CDR3 protein: CASSDGGQGYTGELFF
V gene: TRBV5-1
J gene: TRBJ2-2
clone size: NA
D gene: TRBD1

CDR3 DNA: TGTGCCAGCAGCTTGGCTGGGGGCGCGAATCAGCCCCAGCATTTT
CDR3 protein: CASSLAGGANQPQHF
V gene: TRBV5-6
J gene: TRBJ1-5
clone size: few
D gene: NA

CDR3 DNA: TGTGCCAGCAGGGGCCCGGGACTAGCGGGAGTTCGGACAGATACGCAGTATTTT
CDR3 protein: CASRGPGLAGVRTDTQYF
V gene: TRBV13
J gene: TRBJ2-3
clone size: NA
D gene: TRBD2

CDR3 DNA: TGTGCCAGCAGCTCCCGGACAGTAAAAAACATTCAGTACTTC
CDR3 protein: CASSSRTVKNIQYF
V gene: TRBV2
J gene: TRBJ2-4
clone size: NA
D gene: NA

CDR3 DNA: TGTGCCAGCAGTAAGACAGTCGACTCCTACAATGAGCAGTTCTTC
CDR3 protein: CASSKTVDSYNEQFF
V gene: TRBV6-4
J gene: TRBJ2-1
clone size: NA
D gene: NA

CDR3 DNA: TGTGCCAGCAGCTCCGGACTTACCTTCGAGCAGTACTTC
CDR3 protein: CASSSGLTFEQYF
V gene: TRBV5-8
J gene: TRBJ2-7
clone size: NA
D gene: NA

CDR3 DNA: TGTGCCAGCAGCCGCGGGAGCTCGGCTTACAATGAGCAGTTCTTC
CDR3 protein: CASSRGSSAYNEQFF
V gene: TRBV28
J gene: TRBJ2-1
clone size: NA
D gene: TRBD2

CDR3 DNA: TGTGCCACCAGCAGAGAGGCTGGTTTGGGTTCACCCCTCCACTTT
CDR3 protein: CATSREAGLGSPLHF
V gene: TRBV15
J gene: TRBJ1-6
clone size: NA
D gene: NA

CDR3 DNA: TGTGCCAGCAGCTTAGGGTTGAGGGGTGGCTACACCTTC
CDR3 protein: CASSLGLRGGYTF
V gene: TRBV11-2
J gene: TRBJ1-2
clone size: NA
D gene: NA

CDR3 DNA: TGTGCCAGCAGCTCCCTGACTCTAAATGGACAGGGGGCATATGGCTACACCTTC
CDR3 protein: CASSSLTLNGQGAYGYTF
V gene: TRBV5-6
J gene: TRBJ1-2
clone size: NA
D gene: TRBD1

CDR3 DNA: TGCAGCGTTGCTCTCCCTAGCGGTTGGGCCTACGAGCAGTACTTC
CDR3 protein: CSVALPSGWAYEQYF
V gene: TRBV29-1
J gene: TRBJ2-7
clone size: NA
D gene: TRBD2

CDR3 DNA: TGTGCCAGCAACTCATTTACGTGGGGGCCGGGCGGCTACACCTTC
CDR3 protein: CASNSFTWGPGGYTF
V gene: TRBV7-2
J gene: TRBJ1-2
clone size: NA
D gene: NA

CDR3 DNA: TGTGCCAGCGTCCCGGGACTAGCGGGAGAATTGAATGAGCAGTTCTTC
CDR3 protein: CASVPGLAGELNEQFF
V gene: TRBV2
J gene: TRBJ2-1
clone size: NA
D gene: TRBD2

CDR3 DNA: TGTGCCGGCTTAGGTACTCTGGGGGCCGCCGGGGAGCTGTTTTTT
CDR3 protein: CAGLGTLGAAGELFF
V gene: TRBV7-9
J gene: TRBJ2-2
clone size: once
D gene: NA